These T cell receptor beta chains were read from a single sample in a study of T cell changes during pregnancy in multiple sclerosis. Profiled with immunoSEQ multiplex PCR; TCRdb holds only in-frame clones, not every one. The sample consists of fewer than 40,000 clones, approximately 86% of them appearing once. The material was CD8+ T cells from peripheral blood mononuclear cells, obtained in the first trimester of pregnancy. These receptors all stem from a female donor with multiple sclerosis, enrolled in a pregnancy study. Each CDR3 is given without its conserved first and last residue.

j_call v_call cdr3_aa
TRBJ2-2 TRBV9 ASSPGDGNTGELF
TRBJ1-5 TRBV6-1 ASSRDSEGNQPQH
TRBJ1-6 TRBV7-8 ASSARDSFNSPLH
TRBJ2-1 TRBV28 ASSWLAGRNEQF
TRBJ1-1 TRBV4-1 ASSQVGGGYTEAF
TRBJ2-5 TRBV11-3 ASSFEVGGVGGVQETQY
TRBJ1-1 TRBV27 ASGPGTGMWAF
TRBJ2-1 TRBV4-1 ASRNLREDSEQF
TRBJ1-2 TRBV7-9 ASSPGDGYT
TRBJ1-2 TRBV18 ASSPGTVYGYT
TRBJ1-5 TRBV28 ASRQGFSNQPQH
TRBJ2-2 TRBV19 ASSILGTGTGGELF
TRBJ2-7 TRBV15 ATSSGQGAYEQY
TRBJ1-1 TRBV9 ASSVGLAGEGLNTEAF
TRBJ1-1 TRBV5-1 ASSFGDTEAF
TRBJ1-2 TRBV19 ASTPGQGFYGYT
TRBJ2-1 TRBV2 ASSLAERGYNEQF
TRBJ1-4 TRBV19 ASSIDPQGLNEKLF
TRBJ2-5 TRBV15 ATSGGEGLETQY
TRBJ2-3 TRBV15 ATSGRGAGSTDTQY
TRBJ1-4 TRBV13 ASSFGQGLF
TRBJ2-7 TRBV5-1 ASSLEGGIAYEQY
TRBJ2-7 TRBV7-6 ASSLVVAGGPSSYEQY
TRBJ2-1 TRBV7-9 ASSGLAGGGEQF
TRBJ2-5 TRBV27 ASSLWAGTVQETQY
TRBJ2-7 TRBV4-1 ASSQESAGSYEQY
TRBJ2-1 TRBV5-1 ASSFSSGSYNEQF
TRBJ1-1 TRBV19 ASSTTGGWTEAF
TRBJ2-3 TRBV28 ASSLSYGGGGTDTQY
TRBJ2-1 TRBV7-3 ASSSHPGLAGEYEQF
TRBJ2-7 TRBV27 ASSLGTGPYEQY
TRBJ2-7 TRBV28 ASSIPSGTALTYEQY
TRBJ1-1 TRBV19 ASSIADRANTEAF
TRBJ1-1 TRBV27 ASSLGRGMGAF
TRBJ2-5 TRBV28 ASSGSGRAVWETQY
TRBJ2-1 TRBV6-4 ASSVKAGDPIEQF
TRBJ1-2 TRBV7-9 ASSLAINYGYT
TRBJ1-1 TRBV23-1 ASSQSRDREAF
TRBJ1-5 TRBV19 ASSIDLAGHQPQH
TRBJ2-2 TRBV4-3 ASSQDRAGAGELF
TRBJ2-1 TRBV7-6 ASSPQGLGGYNEQF
TRBJ2-7 TRBV10-3 AISESQGKFGYEQY
TRBJ1-6 TRBV7-2 ASSLVSVPPLH
TRBJ1-4 TRBV28 ASSLIGAGEKLF
TRBJ1-6 TRBV2 ASSDPGSMHSPLH
TRBJ1-3 TRBV16 ASSHSGKRTGSSGNTIY
TRBJ2-7 TRBV11-2 ASSFESRTGAEEQY
TRBJ2-1 TRBV28 ASSFSAGGYNEQF
TRBJ1-2 TRBV4-3 ASSQDEDTPSGYT
TRBJ2-7 TRBV13 ASSLTGTDSPGHYEQY